The 13 T cell receptor beta chains listed next were all sequenced from one sample in a study of technical replicates of blood from several donors. TCRdb's table, derived via immunoSEQ multiplex PCR, lists solely in-frame clones and lacks some. The sample has tens of thousands of clones; just under 95% are singletons. Material for sequencing was T cells isolated from PBMCs. Receptor source: a human donor in good health.

As regards this clone: The CDR3 carries no conserved terminal phenylalanine or tryptophan, so it likely arises from a read error. The chain has TRBV30 and TRBJ1-2; TRBD1 might be the D (6 bases). The CDR3 extends over 13 amino acids. The V and J ends lost 5 bases and 2 bases respectively, with 12 bases between them. Germline V gives CDR1 GTSNPN, CDR2 SVGIG (reference sequence). Written as DNA, the CDR3 is TGTGCCTGGGAAGAAACAGGGAACTATGGCTACACCCTC. It encodes CAWEETGNYGYTL.

J is TRBJ2-1 and V is TRBV11-3, with TRBD2 as a possible D gene (5 bases). The CDR3 length is 17 residues. Trimming removed 3 bases from V and 0 bases from J, with 15 bases in between. Germline values: CDR1 SGHNT, CDR2 YENEEA. For the CDR3, the DNA is TGTGCCAGCAGCTTGGTCCCTTGGCGGGCCTCCTACAATGAGCAGTTCTTC. It translates to CASSLVPWRASYNEQFF.

This clone has only a few counts. This chain connects TRBV13 to TRBJ1-1, with D perhaps matching TRBD1 (6 bases). The CDR3 runs 14 residues. Trimming shortened V by 5 bases and J by 0 bases, and 10 bases separated the two germline ends. Germline CDR1 reads PRHDT; CDR2 reads FYEKMQ (reference sequence). CDR3 coding DNA: TGTGCCAGCAGCGTTGGACAGTTGAACACTGAAGCTTTCTTT. This codes for CASSVGQLNTEAFF.

The rearrangement uses TRBV7-2 and TRBJ2-7, with 10 bases matching TRBD2. Germline assignment: CDR1 SGHTA and CDR2 FQGNSA. The trim removed 7 bases at V and 3 bases at J, leaving 6 bases unmatched. The CDR3 has 14 residues. The CDR3 loop reads CASKATSGLYEQYF. In DNA, the CDR3 is TGTGCCAGCAAGGCGACTAGCGGGCTCTACGAGCAGTACTTC.

The chain links TRBV5-1 to TRBJ2-3; the match to TRBD1 covers 9 bases. Germline V gene data show CDR1 as SGHRS and CDR2 as YFSETQ. The CDR3 is 16 amino acids. V shed 4 bases and J 5 bases; nucleotides not matched to a gene: 11. The CDR3 spells CASSTTGTGYQDTQYF. In DNA form, the CDR3 reads TGCGCCAGCAGCACTACCGGGACAGGGTATCAAGATACGCAGTATTTT.

V gene TRBV2 combines with J gene TRBJ1-1; TRBD1 agrees at 7 bases. CDR3 length: 15 amino acids. Trimming removed 2 bases from V and 12 bases from J; junction bases left unmatched: 15. Germline V gene lookup returns CDR1 SNHLY and CDR2 FYNNEI. CDR3 DNA sequence: TGTGCCAGCAGTGAAATATCTTTCGGGACAGATGTAACTTTCTTT. It translates to CASSEISFGTDVTFF.

This clone was seen only once. The rearrangement links TRBV19 to TRBJ1-1; 9 bases are a match to TRBD1. CDR3 length: 14 residues. V lost 6 bases and J lost 3; bases outside the gene matches: 5. CDR1 and CDR2 (germline): LNHDA, SQIVND (reference sequence). The CDR3 loop reads CASRGQGSYTEAFF. The CDR3 bases are TGTGCCAGTAGGGGACAGGGTTCCTACACTGAAGCTTTCTTT.

The V and J genes are TRBV25-1 and TRBJ1-4; 8 nucleotides align to TRBD1. This CDR3 has 15 residues. Germline CDR1 MGHDK, CDR2 SYGVNS. After removal of 4 bases from V and 5 bases from J, the junction contained 6 bases not matched to a gene. CDR3 sequence: CASSGWTGQNEKLFF. CDR3 DNA sequence: TGTGCCAGCAGTGGGTGGACAGGGCAGAATGAAAAACTGTTTTTT.

The chain uses TRBV4-1 and TRBJ1-1; TRBD1 matches at 7 bases. V lost 1 base, J lost 9 bases, and 11 bases stayed unmatched. The length of the CDR3 is 15 residues. The germline gives CDR1 MGHRA, CDR2 YSYEKL. The CDR3 nucleotides read TGCGCCAGCAGCCAAGCCCTGACAGGGAGTCCCCAAGCTTTCTTT. It translates to CASSQALTGSPQAFF.

This rearrangement joins TRBV5-1 to TRBJ1-5, with 7 bases fitting TRBD1. The junction had 3 bases not matched to a gene; V was cut back by 4 bases and J by 5 bases. CDR1 and CDR2 from the germline V gene are SGHRS and YFSETQ. The CDR3 length is 13 residues. The CDR3 bases are TGCGCCAGCAGCCGAGACAGGGATCAGCCCCAGCATTTT. This translates into CASSRDRDQPQHF.

This clone was seen just once. The chain employs TRBV18 and TRBJ1-5; TRBD1 is a possible D gene (5 bases). The germline CDR1 and CDR2 sequences are KGHSH and LQKENI. This CDR3 has 16 residues. V was cut by 4 bases and J by 3 bases, with 16 bases left in between. Here the CDR3 DNA reads TGTGCCAGCTCACTATACAGGCCGTTTAACAATCAGCCCCAGCATTTT. Its translation is CASSLYRPFNNQPQHF. The full variable domain, in which reference TRBV18 and TRBJ1-5 provide the parts outside the CDR3, is NAGVMQNPRHLVRRRGQEARLRCSPMKGHSHVYWYRQLPEEGLKFMVYLQKENIIDESGMPKERFSAEFPKEGPSILRIQQVVRGDSAAYFCASSLYRPFNNQPQHFGDGTRLSIL.

This chain connects TRBV4-2 to TRBJ2-1; 10 positions agree with TRBD2. Per the germline V gene, CDR1 is LGHNA and CDR2 is YNFKEQ. CDR3 length: 14 amino acids. V trimming: 4 bases; J trimming: 10 bases; junction bases outside the gene matches: 7. The CDR3 sequence is CASSPEMTSGEQFF. In DNA form, the CDR3 reads TGTGCCAGCAGCCCTGAGATGACTAGCGGGGAGCAGTTCTTC.

J is TRBJ2-2 and V is TRBV14, with 11 bases fitting TRBD2. With 4 bases clipped from V and 1 base from J, the junction kept 8 bases outside the gene matches. This CDR3 has 18 amino acids. Germline V gene data show CDR1 as SGHDN and CDR2 as FVKESK. Here the CDR3 DNA reads TGTGCCAGCAGCCTTTACACCGGACTAGCGGGGAACACCGGGGAGCTGTTTTTT. This translates into CASSLYTGLAGNTGELFF.